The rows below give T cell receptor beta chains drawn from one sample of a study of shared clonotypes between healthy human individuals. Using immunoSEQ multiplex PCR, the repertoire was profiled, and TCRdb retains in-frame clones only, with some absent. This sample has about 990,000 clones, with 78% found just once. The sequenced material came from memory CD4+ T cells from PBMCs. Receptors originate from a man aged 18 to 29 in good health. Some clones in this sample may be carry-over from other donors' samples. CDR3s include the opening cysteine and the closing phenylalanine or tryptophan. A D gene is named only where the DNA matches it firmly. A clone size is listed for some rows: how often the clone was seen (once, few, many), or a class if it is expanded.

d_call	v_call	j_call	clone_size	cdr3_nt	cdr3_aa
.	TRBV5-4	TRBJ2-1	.	TGTGCCAGCAGCTTGGCACAGAAAAGCAATGAGCAGTTCTTC	CASSLAQKSNEQFF
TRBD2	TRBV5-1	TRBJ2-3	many	TGCGCCAGCAGCTGGACTAGCGGAGAAGTAGATACGCAGTATTTT	CASSWTSGEVDTQYF
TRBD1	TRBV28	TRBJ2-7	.	TGTGCCAGCAGTAGCCGGGACAGGGGGATCTACGAGCAGTACTTC	CASSSRDRGIYEQYF
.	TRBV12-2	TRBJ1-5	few	TGTGCAAGTCGCTTAGTACAGACTTATAGCAATCAGCCCCAGCATTTT	CASRLVQTYSNQPQHF
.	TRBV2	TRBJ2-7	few	TGTGCCAGCCAAATAGTTAAATACGAGCAGTACTTC	CASQIVKYEQYF
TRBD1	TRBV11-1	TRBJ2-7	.	TGTGCCAGCAGCTTAAGGGGGCGGTACGAGCAGTACTTC	CASSLRGRYEQYF
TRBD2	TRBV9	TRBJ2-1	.	TGTGCCAGCAGTATAGCGGGAGACCCTTCCTACAATGAGCAGTTCTTC	CASSIAGDPSYNEQFF
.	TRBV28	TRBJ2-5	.	TGTGCCAGCAGTGGGGGGGCTTTTGGAGAAGAGACCCAGTACTTC	CASSGGAFGEETQYF
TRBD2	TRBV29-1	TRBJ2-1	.	TGCAGCGGAACTATGGCAGGACTAGCGGGAGAGGAGGAGCAGTTCTTC	CSGTMAGLAGEEEQFF
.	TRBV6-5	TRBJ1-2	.	TGTGCCAGCAGCTTCAGGGTTGAGTATGGCTACACCTTC	CASSFRVEYGYTF
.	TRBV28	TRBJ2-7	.	TGTGCCAGCACCACATTCCGGGGGAGCTCCTACGAGCAGTACTTC	CASTTFRGSSYEQYF
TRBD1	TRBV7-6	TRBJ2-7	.	TGTGCCAGCAGCCTGACGGGCCGGACAGGGGGCCTATACGAGCAGTACTTC	CASSLTGRTGGLYEQYF
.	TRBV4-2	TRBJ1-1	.	TGTGCCAGCAGCCAAGATCCGGGAGGGGTGAACACTGAAGCTTTCTTT	CASSQDPGGVNTEAFF
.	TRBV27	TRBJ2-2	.	TGTGCCAGCAGTTTATACCCACCGGCGGAGCCATCGAACACCGGGGAGCTGTTTTTT	CASSLYPPAEPSNTGELFF
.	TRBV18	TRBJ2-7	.	TGTGCCAGCTCACCACAGGGGTTAGCCTACGAGCAGTACTTC	CASSPQGLAYEQYF
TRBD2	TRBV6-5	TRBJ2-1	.	TGTGCCAGCAGTTACCTTCCGCGGGAGTACAATGAGCAGTTCTTC	CASSYLPREYNEQFF
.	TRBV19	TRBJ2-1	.	TGTGCCAGTAGAGACGGACAGCAGTTGAGGGATGAGCAGTTCTTC	CASRDGQQLRDEQFF
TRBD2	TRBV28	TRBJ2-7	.	TGTGCCAGCAGTTTAGGGCCCGGACTAGCTAGCGACGAGCAGTACTTC	CASSLGPGLASDEQYF
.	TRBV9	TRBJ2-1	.	TGTGCCAGCAGCGGCCCCGGTCGGAATGAGCAGTTCTTC	CASSGPGRNEQFF
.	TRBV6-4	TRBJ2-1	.	TGTGCCAGCAGGGTTGACTATAGCTCCTACAATGAGCAGTTCTTC	CASRVDYSSYNEQFF
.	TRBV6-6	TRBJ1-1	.	TGTGCCAGCAGGGAGGGTGGATGGCGGATCGAAGCTTTCTTT	CASREGGWRIEAFF
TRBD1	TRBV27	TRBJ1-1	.	TGTGCCAGCAGTCCCCTAAGGGACAGGAGGAACACTGAAGCTTTCTTT	CASSPLRDRRNTEAFF
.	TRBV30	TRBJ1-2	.	TGTGCCTGGAAGAGGAGGGGCTCTGCTGGCTACACCTTC	CAWKRRGSAGYTF
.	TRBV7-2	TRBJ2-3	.	TGTGCCAGCAGCTTAGCGCCAGCGGGCCTCGCGGATACGCAGTATTTT	CASSLAPAGLADTQYF
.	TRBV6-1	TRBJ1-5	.	TGTGCCAGCAAAGGAGTCTCATCTAGCAATCAGCCCCAGCATTTT	CASKGVSSSNQPQHF
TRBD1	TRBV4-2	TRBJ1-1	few	TGTGCCAGCAGCCAGGACAGGTCGAACACTGAAGCTTTCTTT	CASSQDRSNTEAFF
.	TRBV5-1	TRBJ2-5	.	TGCGCCAGCAGCCAGGACCCGGGCGGCACGGCGGAGACCCAGTACTTC	CASSQDPGGTAETQYF
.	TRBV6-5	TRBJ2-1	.	TGTGCCAGCAGTTACTCAGGGCAGGGGATAGGAGATGAGCAGTTCTTC	CASSYSGQGIGDEQFF
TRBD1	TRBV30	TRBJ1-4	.	TGTGCCTGGGGGACAGGGGGTAATGAAAAACTGTTTTTT	CAWGTGGNEKLFF
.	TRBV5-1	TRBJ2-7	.	TGCGCCAGCGGGACTGGACAGTTACTTTCCTACGAGCAGTACTTC	CASGTGQLLSYEQYF